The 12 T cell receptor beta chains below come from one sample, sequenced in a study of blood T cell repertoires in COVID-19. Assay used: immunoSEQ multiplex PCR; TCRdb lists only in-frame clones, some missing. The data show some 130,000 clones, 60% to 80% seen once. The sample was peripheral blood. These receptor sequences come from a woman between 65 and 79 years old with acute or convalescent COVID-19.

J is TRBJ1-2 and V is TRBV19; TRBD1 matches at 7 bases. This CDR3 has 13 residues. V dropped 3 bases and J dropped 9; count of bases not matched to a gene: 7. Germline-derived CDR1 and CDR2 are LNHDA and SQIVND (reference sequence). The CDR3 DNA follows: TGTGCCAGTAGTATTGTCGTACAGGGGAGCTACACCTTC. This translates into CASSIVVQGSYTF. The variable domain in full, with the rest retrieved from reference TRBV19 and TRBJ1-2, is DGGITQSPKYLFRKEGQNVTLSCEQNLNHDAMYWYRQDPGQGLRLIYYSQIVNDFQKGDIAEGYSVSREKKESFPLTVTSAQKNPTAFYLCASSIVVQGSYTFGSGTRLTVV.

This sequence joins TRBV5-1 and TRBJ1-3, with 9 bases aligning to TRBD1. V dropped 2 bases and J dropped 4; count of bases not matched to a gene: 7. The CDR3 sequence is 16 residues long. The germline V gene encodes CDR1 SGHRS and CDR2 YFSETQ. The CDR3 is CASSFAGTGYGNTIYF. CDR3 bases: TGCGCCAGCAGCTTTGCCGGGACAGGGTACGGAAACACCATATATTTT.

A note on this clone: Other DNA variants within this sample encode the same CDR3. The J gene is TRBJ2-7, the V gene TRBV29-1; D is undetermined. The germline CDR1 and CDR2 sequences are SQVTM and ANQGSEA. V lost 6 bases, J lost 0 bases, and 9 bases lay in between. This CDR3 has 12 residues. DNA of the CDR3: TGCAGCGTACGACAAAGCTCCTACGAGCAGTACTTC. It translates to CSVRQSSYEQYF.

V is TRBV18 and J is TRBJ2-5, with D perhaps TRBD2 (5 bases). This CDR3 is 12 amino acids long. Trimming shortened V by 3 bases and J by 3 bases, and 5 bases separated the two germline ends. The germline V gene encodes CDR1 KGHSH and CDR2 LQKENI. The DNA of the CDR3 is TGTGCCAGCTCACCGCGGGAAGAGACCCAGTACTTC. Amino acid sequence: CASSPREETQYF.

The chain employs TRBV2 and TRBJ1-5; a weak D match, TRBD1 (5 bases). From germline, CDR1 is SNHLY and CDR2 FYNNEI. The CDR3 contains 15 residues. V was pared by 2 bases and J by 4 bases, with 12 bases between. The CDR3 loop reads CASSERDRRNQPQHF. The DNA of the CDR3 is TGTGCCAGCAGTGAAAGAGACAGAAGGAATCAGCCCCAGCATTTT.

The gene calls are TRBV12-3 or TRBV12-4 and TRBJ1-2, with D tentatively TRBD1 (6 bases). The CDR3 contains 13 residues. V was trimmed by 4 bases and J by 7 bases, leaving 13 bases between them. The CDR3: CASSSQGPLGYTF. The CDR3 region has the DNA TGTGCCAGCAGTTCACAGGGACCCCTTGGCTACACCTTC.

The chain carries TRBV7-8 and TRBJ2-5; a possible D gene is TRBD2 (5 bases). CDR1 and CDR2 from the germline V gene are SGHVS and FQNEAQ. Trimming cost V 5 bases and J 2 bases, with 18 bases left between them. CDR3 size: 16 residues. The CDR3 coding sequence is TGTGCCAGCAGCCAGACGTCGGGGTTTGGTCAAGAGACCCAGTACTTC. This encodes CASSQTSGFGQETQYF.

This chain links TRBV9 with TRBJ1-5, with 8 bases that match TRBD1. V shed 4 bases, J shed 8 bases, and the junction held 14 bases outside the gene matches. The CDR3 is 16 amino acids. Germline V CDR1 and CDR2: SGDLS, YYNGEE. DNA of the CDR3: TGTGCCAGCAGCCCCCAGGGCGCAGGGGGCCTCAAGCCCCAGCATTTT. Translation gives CASSPQGAGGLKPQHF.

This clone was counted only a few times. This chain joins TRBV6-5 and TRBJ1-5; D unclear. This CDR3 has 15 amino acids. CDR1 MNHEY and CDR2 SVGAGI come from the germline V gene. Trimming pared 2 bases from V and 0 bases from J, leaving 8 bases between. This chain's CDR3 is CASSYGGYSNQPQHF. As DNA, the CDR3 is TGTGCCAGCAGTTACGGCGGGTATAGCAATCAGCCCCAGCATTTT.

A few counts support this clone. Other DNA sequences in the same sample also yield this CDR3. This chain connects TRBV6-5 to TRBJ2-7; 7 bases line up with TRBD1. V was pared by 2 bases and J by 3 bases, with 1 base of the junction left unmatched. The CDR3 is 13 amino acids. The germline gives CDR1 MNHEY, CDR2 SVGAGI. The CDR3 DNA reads TGTGCCAGCAGTTACAGACAGGGCTACGAGCAGTACTTC. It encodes CASSYRQGYEQYF.

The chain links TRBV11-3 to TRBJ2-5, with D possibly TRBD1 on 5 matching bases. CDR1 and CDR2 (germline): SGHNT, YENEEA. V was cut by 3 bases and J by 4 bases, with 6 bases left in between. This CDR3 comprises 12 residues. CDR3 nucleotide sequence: TGTGCCAGCAGCTTTCAGGGAGAGACCCAGTACTTC. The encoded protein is CASSFQGETQYF.

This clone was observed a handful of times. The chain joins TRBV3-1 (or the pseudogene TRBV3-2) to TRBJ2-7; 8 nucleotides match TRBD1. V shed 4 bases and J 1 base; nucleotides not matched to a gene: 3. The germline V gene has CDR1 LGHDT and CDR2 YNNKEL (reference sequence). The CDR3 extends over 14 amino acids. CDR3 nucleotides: TGTGCCAGCAGCCTACGGACAGGGTCCTACGAGCAGTACTTC. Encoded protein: CASSLRTGSYEQYF.